Listed below are T cell receptor beta chains from one sample, sequenced in a study of cytomegalovirus exposure and HLA in healthy donors. Only in-frame clones appear in the TCRdb table, and some are missing; sequencing was by immunoSEQ multiplex PCR. Among about 150,000 clones listed, over 60% were seen once. The sequenced sample consisted of PBMCs. The receptors were gathered from a man aged 35 to 55 in good health and CMV-seronegative. CDR3s include the opening cysteine and the closing phenylalanine or tryptophan. The D gene is left open where the match is weak. Some rows mark clone size as missing; the rest say once, few, many or name a class of expanded clone.

J gene: TRBJ2-7
clone size: once
V gene: TRBV2
CDR3 length: 17
D gene: TRBD1
CDR3 protein: CASSDRDRTVHRYEQYF
CDR3 DNA: TGTGCCAGCAGTGATAGGGACAGGACGGTGCATCGCTACGAGCAGTACTTC

J gene: TRBJ1-5
clone size: NA
V gene: TRBV6-1
CDR3 length: 15
D gene: NA
CDR3 protein: CASDPGGRGNQPQHF
CDR3 DNA: TGTGCCAGCGACCCTGGTGGGAGAGGGAATCAGCCCCAGCATTTT

J gene: TRBJ1-1
clone size: NA
V gene: TRBV6-6
CDR3 length: 16
D gene: TRBD1
CDR3 protein: CASSYSGKDRASEAFF
CDR3 DNA: TGTGCCAGCAGTTACTCGGGAAAAGACAGGGCAAGTGAAGCTTTCTTT

J gene: TRBJ2-1
clone size: NA
V gene: TRBV2
CDR3 length: 15
D gene: TRBD1
CDR3 protein: CASSEGTGAYNEQFF
CDR3 DNA: TGTGCCAGCAGTGAGGGGACAGGGGCCTACAATGAGCAGTTCTTC

J gene: TRBJ1-4
clone size: NA
V gene: TRBV6-4
CDR3 length: 17
D gene: NA
CDR3 protein: CASSAPETNATNEKLFF
CDR3 DNA: TGTGCCAGCAGTGCTCCCGAGACTAATGCAACTAATGAAAAACTGTTTTTT

J gene: TRBJ1-4
clone size: NA
V gene: TRBV18
CDR3 length: 15
D gene: NA
CDR3 protein: CASSPPGQENEKLFF
CDR3 DNA: TGTGCCAGCTCACCACCCGGTCAGGAAAATGAAAAACTGTTTTTT

J gene: TRBJ1-2
clone size: NA
V gene: TRBV7-6
CDR3 length: 16
D gene: TRBD1
CDR3 protein: CASSLGFRGGGYGYTF
CDR3 DNA: TGTGCCAGCAGCTTAGGGTTCAGAGGGGGCGGCTATGGCTACACCTTC

J gene: TRBJ2-2
clone size: NA
V gene: TRBV4-1
CDR3 length: 16
D gene: NA
CDR3 protein: CASSRMGGPNTGELFF
CDR3 DNA: TGCGCCAGCAGTCGAATGGGGGGACCGAACACCGGGGAGCTGTTTTTT

J gene: TRBJ1-1
clone size: few
V gene: TRBV5-1
CDR3 length: 15
D gene: NA
CDR3 protein: CASSLEDSLNTEAFF
CDR3 DNA: TGCGCCAGCAGCTTGGAGGACAGCCTGAACACTGAAGCTTTCTTT

J gene: TRBJ1-1
clone size: NA
V gene: TRBV6-6
CDR3 length: 15
D gene: TRBD1
CDR3 protein: CASSYSGGQGTEAFF
CDR3 DNA: TGTGCCAGCAGTTACTCGGGGGGACAGGGGACTGAAGCTTTCTTT

J gene: TRBJ2-5
clone size: NA
V gene: TRBV19
CDR3 length: 16
D gene: TRBD1
CDR3 protein: CASSTLFNRGLETQYF
CDR3 DNA: TGTGCCAGTAGTACCTTGTTCAACAGGGGTCTAGAGACCCAGTACTTC

J gene: TRBJ1-2
clone size: NA
V gene: TRBV6-5
CDR3 length: 15
D gene: NA
CDR3 protein: CASSYSEGLGYGYTF
CDR3 DNA: TGTGCCAGCAGTTACTCGGAGGGTTTGGGCTATGGCTACACCTTC

J gene: TRBJ1-1
clone size: NA
V gene: TRBV27
CDR3 length: 13
D gene: NA
CDR3 protein: CASRALLNTEAFF
CDR3 DNA: TGTGCCAGCAGAGCACTTTTGAACACTGAAGCTTTCTTT

J gene: TRBJ1-2
clone size: NA
V gene: TRBV4-3
CDR3 length: 16
D gene: NA
CDR3 protein: CASSQDGLQNNYGYTF
CDR3 DNA: TGCGCCAGCAGCCAAGATGGCCTACAGAATAACTATGGCTACACCTTC

J gene: TRBJ1-4
clone size: NA
V gene: TRBV5-1
CDR3 length: 14
D gene: NA
CDR3 protein: CASSFSGSNEKLFF
CDR3 DNA: TGCGCCAGCAGCTTTTCAGGGTCTAATGAAAAACTGTTTTTT

J gene: TRBJ2-2
clone size: NA
V gene: TRBV28
CDR3 length: 14
D gene: NA
CDR3 protein: CASRGPGVPGELFF
CDR3 DNA: TGTGCCAGCAGGGGCCCAGGGGTCCCCGGGGAGCTGTTTTTT

J gene: TRBJ2-7
clone size: NA
V gene: TRBV7-2
CDR3 length: 16
D gene: NA
CDR3 protein: CASSPTIARVLYEQYF
CDR3 DNA: TGTGCCAGCAGCCCCACGATCGCCAGGGTTCTTTACGAGCAGTACTTC

J gene: TRBJ1-3
clone size: NA
V gene: TRBV5-4
CDR3 length: 15
D gene: NA
CDR3 protein: CASSLDPSSGNTIYF
CDR3 DNA: TGTGCCAGCAGCTTGGACCCTAGCTCTGGAAACACCATATATTTT

J gene: TRBJ2-1
clone size: NA
V gene: TRBV9
CDR3 length: 15
D gene: NA
CDR3 protein: CASSVGASMGDEQFF
CDR3 DNA: TGTGCCAGCAGCGTGGGGGCCAGCATGGGCGATGAGCAGTTCTTC

J gene: TRBJ1-1
clone size: few
V gene: TRBV6-1
CDR3 length: 19
D gene: NA
CDR3 protein: CASSEGTQGRGFKNTEAFF
CDR3 DNA: TGTGCCAGCAGTGAAGGAACCCAGGGGAGGGGGTTTAAGAACACTGAAGCTTTCTTT

J gene: TRBJ2-5
clone size: NA
V gene: TRBV5-6
CDR3 length: 13
D gene: NA
CDR3 protein: CASSFAGLETQYF
CDR3 DNA: TGTGCCAGCAGCTTTGCAGGGTTAGAGACCCAGTACTTC

J gene: TRBJ2-2
clone size: NA
V gene: TRBV5-1
CDR3 length: 16
D gene: TRBD2
CDR3 protein: CASSSLAGVNTGELLF
CDR3 DNA: TGCGCCAGCAGCTCACTAGCGGGGGTCAACACCGGGGAGCTGCTTTTT

J gene: TRBJ2-7
clone size: NA
V gene: TRBV5-1
CDR3 length: 12
D gene: NA
CDR3 protein: CASSGSLYEQYF
CDR3 DNA: TGCGCCAGCTCAGGGTCCCTCTACGAGCAGTACTTC

J gene: TRBJ2-5
clone size: NA
V gene: TRBV5-1
CDR3 length: 12
D gene: NA
CDR3 protein: CASQWLEGTQYF
CDR3 DNA: TGCGCCAGCCAGTGGCTTGAGGGGACCCAGTACTTC

J gene: TRBJ2-3
clone size: NA
V gene: TRBV6-6
CDR3 length: 13
D gene: NA
CDR3 protein: CASGLYIADTQYF
CDR3 DNA: TGTGCCAGTGGACTGTACATCGCAGATACGCAGTATTTT

J gene: TRBJ2-3
clone size: NA
V gene: TRBV6-6
CDR3 length: 12
D gene: NA
CDR3 protein: CASSLTGSPQYF
CDR3 DNA: TGTGCCAGCAGTTTAACAGGGTCCCCGCAGTATTTT

J gene: TRBJ2-5
clone size: NA
V gene: TRBV12-5
CDR3 length: 14
D gene: TRBD2
CDR3 protein: CASGQGPGGETQYF
CDR3 DNA: TGTGCTAGTGGGCAGGGCCCGGGGGGAGAGACCCAGTACTTC

J gene: TRBJ1-2
clone size: NA
V gene: TRBV6-5
CDR3 length: 16
D gene: NA
CDR3 protein: CASSYKEGGGNYGYPF
CDR3 DNA: TGTGCCAGCAGTTATAAAGAGGGGGGGGGAAACTATGGCTACCCCTTC

J gene: TRBJ2-2
clone size: NA
V gene: TRBV10-3
CDR3 length: 17
D gene: TRBD2
CDR3 protein: CAISAGLAGGSTGELFF
CDR3 DNA: TGTGCCATCAGCGCCGGACTAGCGGGGGGGAGCACCGGGGAGCTGTTTTTT

J gene: TRBJ2-7
clone size: few
V gene: TRBV6-1
CDR3 length: 16
D gene: TRBD2
CDR3 protein: CASSEFRAGGGYEQYF
CDR3 DNA: TGTGCCAGCAGTGAATTTAGGGCGGGGGGTGGTTACGAGCAGTACTTC

J gene: TRBJ2-7
clone size: NA
V gene: TRBV23-1
CDR3 length: 13
D gene: TRBD1
CDR3 protein: CASHTRLPGQETF
CDR3 DNA: TGCGCCAGCCACACCCGTCTTCCGGGACAGGAAACCTTC

J gene: TRBJ2-7
clone size: NA
V gene: TRBV6-6
CDR3 length: 12
D gene: NA
CDR3 protein: CASSPQGYEQYF
CDR3 DNA: TGTGCCAGCAGTCCCCAGGGGTACGAGCAGTACTTC